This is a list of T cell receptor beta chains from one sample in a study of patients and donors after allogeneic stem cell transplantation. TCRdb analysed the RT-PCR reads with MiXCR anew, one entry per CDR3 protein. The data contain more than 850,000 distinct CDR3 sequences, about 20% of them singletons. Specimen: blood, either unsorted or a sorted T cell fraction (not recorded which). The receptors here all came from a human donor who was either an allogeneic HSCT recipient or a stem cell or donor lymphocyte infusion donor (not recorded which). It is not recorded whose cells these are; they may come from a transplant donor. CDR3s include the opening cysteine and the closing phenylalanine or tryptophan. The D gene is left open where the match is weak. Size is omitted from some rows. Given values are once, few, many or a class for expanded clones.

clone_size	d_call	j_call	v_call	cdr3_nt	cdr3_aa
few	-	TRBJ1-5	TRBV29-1	TGCAGCGTTGGGACAGTAAATCAGCCCCAGCATTTT	CSVGTVNQPQHF
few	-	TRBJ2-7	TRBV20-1	TGCAGTGCTAACTTCAGGGACATTCTGGATCGGCAGTACTTC	CSANFRDILDRQYF
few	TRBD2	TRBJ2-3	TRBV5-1	TGCGCCAGCAGCTTGGACCCTAGCGGGGATCCTAGCACAGATACGCAGTATTTT	CASSLDPSGDPSTDTQYF
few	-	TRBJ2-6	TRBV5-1	TGCGCCAGCAGCTTGCAGGGGCCCTTCTCTGGGGCCAACGTCCTGACTTTC	CASSLQGPFSGANVLTF
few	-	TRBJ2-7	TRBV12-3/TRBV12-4	TGTGCCAGCAGTTTAACGCTAAGGGGTGGGGAGCAGTACTTC	CASSLTLRGGEQYF
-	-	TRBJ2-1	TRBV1	TGCACCAGCAGCCAAGATCTTAGCGGAGGGCGGGAGCGGGACAATGAGCAGTTCTTC	CTSSQDLSGGRERDNEQFF
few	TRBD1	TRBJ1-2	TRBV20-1	TGCAGTGCTGGACAGGTGACTAACTATGGCTACACCTTC	CSAGQVTNYGYTF
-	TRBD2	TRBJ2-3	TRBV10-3	TGTGCCATCAGACCTAGCGGGAGGATGACAGATACGCAGTATTTT	CAIRPSGRMTDTQYF
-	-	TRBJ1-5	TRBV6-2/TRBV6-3	TGTGCCAGCAGGCCTACAAAGACAGGCTTGAATCAGCCCCAGCATTTT	CASRPTKTGLNQPQHF
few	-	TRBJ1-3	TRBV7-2	TGTGCCAGCCACCTTGATGCTGGAAACACCATATATTTT	CASHLDAGNTIYF
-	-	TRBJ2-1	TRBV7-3	TGTGCCAGCAGCTTCGATGGCGAACCTTACAATGAGCAGTTCTTC	CASSFDGEPYNEQFF
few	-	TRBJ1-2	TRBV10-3	TGTGCCATCAGTGAGTCGGGCGGGGAGTATGGCTACACCTTC	CAISESGGEYGYTF
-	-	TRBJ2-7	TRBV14	TGTGCCAGCAGCCAAGATGGAGTTGGCACATACGAGCAGTACTTC	CASSQDGVGTYEQYF
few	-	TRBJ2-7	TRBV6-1	TGTGCCAGCAGCTTAGAAGAGGGGGGGGCGGACTACGAGCAGTACTTC	CASSLEEGGADYEQYF
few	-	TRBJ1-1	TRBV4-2	TGTGCCAGCAGCCAGTTGGGGTTCCACAGGGCTGGCGCTGAAGCTTTCTTT	CASSQLGFHRAGAEAFF
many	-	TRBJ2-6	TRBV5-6	TGTGCCAGCAGCTTGAAGAGGATCTCTGGGGCCAACGTCCTGACTTTC	CASSLKRISGANVLTF
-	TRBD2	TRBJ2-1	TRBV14	TGTGCCAGCAGCAGGCGACTAGCGAGGGAGCAGTTCTTC	CASSRRLAREQFF
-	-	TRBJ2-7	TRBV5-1	TGCGCCAGCAGCTCTGACTGGTCCGGAGAGCAGTACTTC	CASSSDWSGEQYF
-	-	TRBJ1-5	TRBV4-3	TGCGCCAGCAGCCAAGGCAGGATCAATCAGCCCCAGCATTTT	CASSQGRINQPQHF
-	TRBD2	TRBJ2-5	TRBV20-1	TGCAGTGCTAGCCCACTAGCGGGTTTACAAGAGACCCAGTACTTC	CSASPLAGLQETQYF
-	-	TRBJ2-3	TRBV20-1	TGCAGTGCTAGGGCGGGAAAACCAGGCACAGATACGCAGTATTTT	CSARAGKPGTDTQYF
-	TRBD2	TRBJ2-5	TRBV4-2	TGTGCCAGCAGCCAAGCTCCGGGACGGGGAGGGGAGACCCAGTACTTC	CASSQAPGRGGETQYF
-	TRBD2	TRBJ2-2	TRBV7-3	TGTGCCAGCAGCTCCCCAAGGCCTAGCGGGAGGGCCCCGGACACCGGGGAGCTGTTTTTT	CASSSPRPSGRAPDTGELFF
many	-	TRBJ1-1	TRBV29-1	TGCAGCCTTGGGGGTCCCAGCCTAGTGGGCACTGAAGCTTTCTTT	CSLGGPSLVGTEAFF
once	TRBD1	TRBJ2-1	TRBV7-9	TGTGCCAGCAGCCGGGACAGCGGCTACAATGAGCAGTTCTTC	CASSRDSGYNEQFF
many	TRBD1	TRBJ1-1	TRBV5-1	TGCGCCAGCAGCGGATGGACAGGGGGGACTGAAGCTTTCTTT	CASSGWTGGTEAFF